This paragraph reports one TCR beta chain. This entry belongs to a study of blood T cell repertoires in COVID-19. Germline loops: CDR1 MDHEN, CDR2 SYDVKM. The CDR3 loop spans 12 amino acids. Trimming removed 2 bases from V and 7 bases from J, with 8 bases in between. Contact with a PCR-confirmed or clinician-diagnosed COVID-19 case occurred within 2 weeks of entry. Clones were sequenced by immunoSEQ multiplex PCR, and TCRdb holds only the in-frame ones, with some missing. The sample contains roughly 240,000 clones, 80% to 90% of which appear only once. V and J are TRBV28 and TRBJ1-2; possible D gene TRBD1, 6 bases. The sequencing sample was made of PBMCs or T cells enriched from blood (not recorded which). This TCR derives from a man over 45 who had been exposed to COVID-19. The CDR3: CASSLQGGGYTF. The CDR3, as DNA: TGTGCCAGCAGTTTACAAGGGGGTGGCTACACCTTC.